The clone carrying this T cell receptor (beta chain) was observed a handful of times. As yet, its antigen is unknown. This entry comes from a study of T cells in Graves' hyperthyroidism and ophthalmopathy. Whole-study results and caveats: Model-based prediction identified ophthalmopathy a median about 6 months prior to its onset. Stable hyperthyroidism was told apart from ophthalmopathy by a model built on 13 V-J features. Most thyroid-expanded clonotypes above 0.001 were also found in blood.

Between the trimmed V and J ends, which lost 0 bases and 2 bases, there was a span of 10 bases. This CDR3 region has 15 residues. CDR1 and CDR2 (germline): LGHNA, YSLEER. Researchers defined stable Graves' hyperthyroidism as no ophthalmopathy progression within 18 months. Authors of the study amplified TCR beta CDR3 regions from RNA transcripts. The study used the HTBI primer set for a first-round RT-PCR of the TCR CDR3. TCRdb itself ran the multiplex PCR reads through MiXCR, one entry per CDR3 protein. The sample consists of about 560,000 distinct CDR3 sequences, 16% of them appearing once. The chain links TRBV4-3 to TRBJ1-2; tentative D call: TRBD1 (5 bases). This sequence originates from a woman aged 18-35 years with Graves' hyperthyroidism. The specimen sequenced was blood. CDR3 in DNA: TGCGCCAGCAGCCAAGATCCAGGGATGAACTATGGCTACACCTTC. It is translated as CASSQDPGMNYGYTF.